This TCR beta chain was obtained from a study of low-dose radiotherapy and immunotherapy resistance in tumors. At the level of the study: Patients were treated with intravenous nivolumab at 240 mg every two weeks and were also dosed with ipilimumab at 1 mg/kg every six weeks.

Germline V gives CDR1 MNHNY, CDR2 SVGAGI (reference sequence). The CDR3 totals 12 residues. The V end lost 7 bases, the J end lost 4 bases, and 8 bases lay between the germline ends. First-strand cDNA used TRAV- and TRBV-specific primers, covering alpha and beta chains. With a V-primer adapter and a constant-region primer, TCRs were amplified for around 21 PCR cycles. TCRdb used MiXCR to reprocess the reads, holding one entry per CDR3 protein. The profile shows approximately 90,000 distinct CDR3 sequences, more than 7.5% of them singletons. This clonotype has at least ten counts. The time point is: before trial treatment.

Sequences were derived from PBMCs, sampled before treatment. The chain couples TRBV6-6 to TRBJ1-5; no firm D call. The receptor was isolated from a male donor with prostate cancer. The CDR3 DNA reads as TGTGCCAGCACCCTCCCAAATCAGCCCCAGCATTTT. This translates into CASTLPNQPQHF.